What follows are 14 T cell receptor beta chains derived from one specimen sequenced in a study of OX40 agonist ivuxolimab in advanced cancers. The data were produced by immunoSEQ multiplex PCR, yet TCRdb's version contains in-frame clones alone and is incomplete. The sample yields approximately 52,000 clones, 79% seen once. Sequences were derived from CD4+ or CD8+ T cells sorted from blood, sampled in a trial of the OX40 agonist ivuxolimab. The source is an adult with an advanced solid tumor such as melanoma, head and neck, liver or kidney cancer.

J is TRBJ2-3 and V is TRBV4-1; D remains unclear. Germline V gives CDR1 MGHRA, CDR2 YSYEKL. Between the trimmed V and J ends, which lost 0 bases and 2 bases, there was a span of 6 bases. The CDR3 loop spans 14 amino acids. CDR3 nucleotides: TGCGCCAGCAGCCAAGAGGTGAACACAGATACGCAGTATTTT. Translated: CASSQEVNTDTQYF.

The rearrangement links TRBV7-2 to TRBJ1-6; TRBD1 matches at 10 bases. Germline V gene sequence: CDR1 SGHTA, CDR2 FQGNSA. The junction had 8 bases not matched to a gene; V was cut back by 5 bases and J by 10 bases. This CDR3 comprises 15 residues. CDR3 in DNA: TGTGCCAGCAGCCTGACAGGGGGCGGTCGGTCACCCCTCCACTTT. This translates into CASSLTGGGRSPLHF.

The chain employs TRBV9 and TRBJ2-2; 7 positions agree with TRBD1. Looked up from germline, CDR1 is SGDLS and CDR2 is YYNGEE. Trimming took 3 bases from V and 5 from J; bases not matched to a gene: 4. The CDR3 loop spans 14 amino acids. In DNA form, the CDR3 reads TGTGCCAGCAGCGGACAGGGAAGAACCGGGGAGCTGTTTTTT. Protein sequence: CASSGQGRTGELFF.

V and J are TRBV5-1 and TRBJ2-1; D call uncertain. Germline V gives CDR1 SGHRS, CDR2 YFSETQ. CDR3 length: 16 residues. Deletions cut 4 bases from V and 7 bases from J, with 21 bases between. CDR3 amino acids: CASSPTGPQSLNEQFF. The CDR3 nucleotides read TGCGCCAGCAGCCCTACCGGACCTCAAAGCCTAAATGAGCAGTTCTTC.

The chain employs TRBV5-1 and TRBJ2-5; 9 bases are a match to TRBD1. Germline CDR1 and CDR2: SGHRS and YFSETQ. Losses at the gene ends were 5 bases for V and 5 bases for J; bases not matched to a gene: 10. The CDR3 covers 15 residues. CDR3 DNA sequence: TGCGCCAGCAGATTATCCACAGGGGGCTCGGAGACCCAGTACTTC. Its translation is CASRLSTGGSETQYF. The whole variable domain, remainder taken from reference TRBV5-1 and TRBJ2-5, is KAGVTQTPRYLIKTRGQQVTLSCSPISGHRSVSWYQQTPGQGLQFLFEYFSETQRNKGNFPGRFSGRQFSNSRSEMNVSTLELGDSALYLCASRLSTGGSETQYFGPGTRLLVL.

The CDR3, as DNA: TGTGCCAGCAGTGAACTAGCGGGAAGGATCGATGAGCAGTTCTTC. It translates to CASSELAGRIDEQFF. V is TRBV2 and J is TRBJ2-1, with TRBD2 identical over 9 bases. This CDR3 has 15 amino acids. The germline gives CDR1 SNHLY, CDR2 FYNNEI. The junction had 7 bases not matched to a gene; V was cut back by 2 bases and J by 8 bases.

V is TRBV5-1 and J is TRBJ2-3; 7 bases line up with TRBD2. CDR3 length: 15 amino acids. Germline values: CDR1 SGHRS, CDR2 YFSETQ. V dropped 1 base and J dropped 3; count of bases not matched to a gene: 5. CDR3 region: CASSLSAGETDTQYF. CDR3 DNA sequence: TGCGCCAGCAGCTTGTCTGCGGGGGAGACAGATACGCAGTATTTT. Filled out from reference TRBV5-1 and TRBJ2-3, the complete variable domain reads KAGVTQTPRYLIKTRGQQVTLSCSPISGHRSVSWYQQTPGQGLQFLFEYFSETQRNKGNFPGRFSGRQFSNSRSEMNVSTLELGDSALYLCASSLSAGETDTQYFGPGTRLTVL.

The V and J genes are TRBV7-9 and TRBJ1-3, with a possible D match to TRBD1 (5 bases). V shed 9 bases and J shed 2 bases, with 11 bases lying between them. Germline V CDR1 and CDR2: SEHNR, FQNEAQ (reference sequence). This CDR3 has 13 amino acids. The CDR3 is CASTGRAGNTIYF. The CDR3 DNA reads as TGTGCCAGTACAGGTCGCGCTGGAAACACCATATATTTT.

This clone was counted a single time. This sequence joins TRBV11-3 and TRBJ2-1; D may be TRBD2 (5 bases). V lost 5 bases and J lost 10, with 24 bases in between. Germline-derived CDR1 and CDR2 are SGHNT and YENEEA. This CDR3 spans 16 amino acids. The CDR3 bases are TGTGCCAGCAGCCCTGGGTATGCGGCCCGGGAAGGGGAGCAGTTCTTC. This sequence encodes CASSPGYAAREGEQFF.

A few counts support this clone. The CDR3 loop reads CASSSQDRGGSPLHF. For the CDR3, the DNA is TGTGCCAGCAGCTCCCAAGACAGGGGCGGATCACCCCTCCACTTT. The chain couples TRBV11-1 to TRBJ1-6; 8 nucleotides line up with TRBD1. V lost 4 bases to trimming and J lost 10 bases; unmatched junction nucleotides: 9. Germline assignment: CDR1 SGHAT and CDR2 FQDESV (reference sequence). The CDR3 runs 15 residues. Together with reference TRBV11-1 and TRBJ1-6, the CDR3 gives the full variable domain: EAEVAQSPRYKITEKSQAVAFWCDPISGHATLYWYRQILGQGPELLVQFQDESVVDDSQLPKDRFSAERLKGVDSTLKIQPAELGDSAMYLCASSSQDRGGSPLHFGNGTRLTVT.

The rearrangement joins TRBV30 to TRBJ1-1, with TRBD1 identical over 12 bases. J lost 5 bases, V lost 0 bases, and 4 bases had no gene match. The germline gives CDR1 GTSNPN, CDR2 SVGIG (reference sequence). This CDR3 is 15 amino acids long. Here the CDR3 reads CAWSVRDRGLTEAFF. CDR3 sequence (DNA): TGTGCCTGGAGTGTCCGGGACAGGGGGCTTACTGAAGCTTTCTTT. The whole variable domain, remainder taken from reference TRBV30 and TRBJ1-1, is SQTIHQWPATLVQPVGSPLSLECTVEGTSNPNLYWYRQAAGRGLQLLFYSVGIGQISSEVPQNLSASRPQDRQFILSSKKLLLSDSGFYLCAWSVRDRGLTEAFFGQGTRLTVV.

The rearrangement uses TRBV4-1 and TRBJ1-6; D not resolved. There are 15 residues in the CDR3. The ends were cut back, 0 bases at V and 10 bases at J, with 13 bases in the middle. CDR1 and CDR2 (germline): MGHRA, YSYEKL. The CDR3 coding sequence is TGCGCCAGCAGCCAAGAGATGAGTCGGGAATCACCCCTCCACTTT. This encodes CASSQEMSRESPLHF.

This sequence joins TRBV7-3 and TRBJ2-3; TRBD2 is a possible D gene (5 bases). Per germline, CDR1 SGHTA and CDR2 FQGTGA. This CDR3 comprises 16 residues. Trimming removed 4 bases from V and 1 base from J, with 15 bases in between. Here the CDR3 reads CASSSRPNGGTDTQYF. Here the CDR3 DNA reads TGTGCCAGCAGCTCCCGGCCGAACGGGGGCACAGATACGCAGTATTTT.

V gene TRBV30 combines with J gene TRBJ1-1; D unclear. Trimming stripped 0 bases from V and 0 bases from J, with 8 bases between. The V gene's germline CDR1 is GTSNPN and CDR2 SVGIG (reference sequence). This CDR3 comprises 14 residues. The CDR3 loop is CAWSVPGLNTEAFF. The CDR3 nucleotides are TGTGCCTGGAGTGTCCCCGGCCTGAACACTGAAGCTTTCTTT.